Listed below are T cell receptor beta chains from one sample, sequenced in a study of human T cells and chemical hapten exposure. TCRdb ran MiXCR on the RACE reads and lists one entry per CDR3 protein. Of some 180,000 distinct CDR3 sequences detected, around 24% appear once; the ten largest clones hold about 7%. The sample in question was whole blood, obtained in connection with sensitization to the hapten diphenylcyclopropenone (DPC). The receptors were gathered from a woman in her forties or fifties with alopecia areata. Some clones in this sample may be carry-over from other donors' samples. CDR3s include the opening cysteine and the closing phenylalanine or tryptophan. Fields, in order: J gene, clone size, D gene, V gene, CDR3 DNA, CDR3 protein. D genes are given only for firm matches. Expanded clones get a size class; other rows say once, few or many, or leave the size out.

>TRBJ2-7|many|TRBD2|TRBV6-1
TGTGCCAGCAGTGACTACCGGGGCGGGAGGCTCGAGCAGTACTTC
CASSDYRGGRLEQYF
>TRBJ2-3|-|-|TRBV20-1
TGCAGTGCTAGAACGGACCTCCCTAGCACAGATACGCAGTATTTT
CSARTDLPSTDTQYF
>TRBJ1-1|-|TRBD1|TRBV29-1
TGCAGCGCTATCGGGACAGGGCACACTGAAGCTTTCTTT
CSAIGTGHTEAFF
>TRBJ2-3|once|-|TRBV11-2
TGTGCCAGCAGCAAACTACTAGCCCCCATAGATACGCAGTATTTT
CASSKLLAPIDTQYF
>TRBJ1-5|few|-|TRBV12-3/TRBV12-4
TGTGCCAGCAGCCTCGATCTTGATCAGCCCCAGCATTTT
CASSLDLDQPQHF
>TRBJ2-1|-|-|TRBV15
TGTGCCACCAGCAGCCAAGGGTATGGGAAGTACAATGAGCAGTTCTTC
CATSSQGYGKYNEQFF
>TRBJ2-7|-|TRBD1|TRBV6-5
TGTGCCAGCAGTCTGGGACAGGGCGTCGGGGTAGACGAGCAGTACTTC
CASSLGQGVGVDEQYF
>TRBJ2-7|-|-|TRBV12-3/TRBV12-4
TGTGCCAGCAGTTTACTCGGGAACCCCTCCTACGAGCAGTACTTC
CASSLLGNPSYEQYF
>TRBJ2-4|-|-|TRBV14
TGTGCCAGCAGTTCCGGGAGTGACATTCAGTACTTC
CASSSGSDIQYF
>TRBJ1-5|few|-|TRBV20-1
TGCAGTGCCAGCGGCGGGACCGGCAATCAGCCCCAGCATTTT
CSASGGTGNQPQHF
>TRBJ2-1|few|TRBD2|TRBV4-2
TGTGCCAGCAGCCCCCTACGGACTAGCGGGAGGGCCGAGATAAATGAGCAGTTCTTC
CASSPLRTSGRAEINEQFF
>TRBJ2-7|-|-|TRBV7-2
TGTGCCAGCCGACCCTCTCGGACTATCAACGAGCAGTACTTC
CASRPSRTINEQYF
>TRBJ2-1|once|-|TRBV29-1
TGCAGCGTCTTAGGGGCCTCAAATGAGCAGTTCTTC
CSVLGASNEQFF
>TRBJ1-3|-|-|TRBV2
TGTGCCAGCAGTGAGTCGTCCTCTGGAAACACCATATATTTT
CASSESSSGNTIYF
>TRBJ2-6|-|-|TRBV12-3/TRBV12-4
TGTGCCAGCAGCCTTTTCTCTGGGGCCAACGTCCTGACTTTC
CASSLFSGANVLTF
>TRBJ1-4|many|-|TRBV5-1
TGCGCCAGCAGCTTGGACGGACAGAACGAAAAACTGTTTTTT
CASSLDGQNEKLFF
>TRBJ2-3|-|-|TRBV7-9
TGTGCCAGCAGCTGTGGACAGCTCACAGATACGCAGTATTTT
CASSCGQLTDTQYF
>TRBJ2-7|-|TRBD1|TRBV11-2
TGTGCCAGCAGCTTAGCGGGACAGGGCTTCTCCGAGCAGTACTTC
CASSLAGQGFSEQYF
>TRBJ2-1|-|TRBD2|TRBV15
TGTGCCACCAGCAGAGTGGGGACTAGCGGGGAGCAGTTCTTC
CATSRVGTSGEQFF
>TRBJ2-3|-|TRBD2|TRBV12-3/TRBV12-4
TGTGCCACCCTATCGGAAGGGGCGGGAGCCACAGATACGCAGTATTTT
CATLSEGAGATDTQYF
>TRBJ2-7|many|-|TRBV7-2
TGTGCCAGCAGCTCGACGGGGTTCTACGAGCAGTACTTC
CASSSTGFYEQYF
>TRBJ1-5|few|TRBD1|TRBV6-1
TGTGCCAGCAGTGAATACAGGGGTCCCTATCAGCCCCAGCATTTT
CASSEYRGPYQPQHF
>TRBJ1-6|-|-|TRBV5-6
TGTGCCAGCAGCTTGACGGCGATCGACAGACCTTATAATTCACCCCTCCACTTT
CASSLTAIDRPYNSPLHF
>TRBJ1-1|-|-|TRBV18
TGTGCCAGCTCACCGCTGACTTCGCAGGAGGGTGAAGCTTTCTTT
CASSPLTSQEGEAFF
>TRBJ1-6|few|TRBD1|TRBV5-1
TGCGCCAGCAGCTTGATAACAGGGGGAGATTCACCCCTCCACTTT
CASSLITGGDSPLHF
>TRBJ2-3|many|-|TRBV4-1
TGCGCCAGCAGCCAAGAAGCCAGCACCGAGACGCAGTATTTT
CASSQEASTETQYF
>TRBJ1-5|few|TRBD1|TRBV27
TGTGCCAGCGGACAGGGATGGAACCAGCCCCAGCATTTT
CASGQGWNQPQHF
>TRBJ1-1|few|TRBD1|TRBV2
TGTGCCAGCAGCAAGGGACAGGGAGGGACTGAAGCTTTCTTT
CASSKGQGGTEAFF
>TRBJ1-1|few|-|TRBV29-1
TGCAGCGTTGAGAGGCACAGGGAGACTGAAGCTTTCTTT
CSVERHRETEAFF
>TRBJ2-3|-|-|TRBV2
TGTGCCAGCAGCGGATTACTAGTCACAGATACGCAGTATTTT
CASSGLLVTDTQYF
>TRBJ2-1|-|-|TRBV29-1
TGCAGCGTTGTTTGGAGACTAGACTACAATGAGAAGTTCTTC
CSVVWRLDYNEKFF
>TRBJ2-7|few|TRBD2|TRBV27
TGTGCCAGCAGTCCCGGACTAGCGCCCCTATGGTCCTACGAGCAGTACTTC
CASSPGLAPLWSYEQYF
>TRBJ2-1|few|-|TRBV10-3
TGTGCCATCAGTGTGGGATTGTCGAACAATGAGCAGTTCTTC
CAISVGLSNNEQFF
>TRBJ2-3|-|-|TRBV10-3
TGTGCCATCAGTGAGCGCCAGCCCTCCACAGATACGCAGTATTTT
CAISERQPSTDTQYF
>TRBJ1-1|few|-|TRBV29-1
TGCAGCGTTGAAGAGGTCGTGGGGGCTGAAGCTTTCTTT
CSVEEVVGAEAFF
>TRBJ1-5|-|TRBD1|TRBV20-1
TGCAGTGCTAGAGTGGCAGGGGGAACCACTCAGCCCCAGCATTTT
CSARVAGGTTQPQHF
>TRBJ1-1|-|-|TRBV27
TGTGCCTCCCACGACGGGAACACTGAAGCTTTCTTT
CASHDGNTEAFF
>TRBJ2-5|-|TRBD2|TRBV10-2
TGCGCCAGCAGTGGTAGCGGGGTCCAAGAGACCCAGTACTTC
CASSGSGVQETQYF
>TRBJ2-2|-|TRBD2|TRBV9
TGTGCCAGCAGCGTATCTAGCGGAGGGGCCGGGGAGCTGTTTTTT
CASSVSSGGAGELFF
>TRBJ1-2|-|-|TRBV6-1
TGTGCCAGCAGTGAAAGGGCCCGGGGGGAAAGCGGCTACACCTTC
CASSERARGESGYTF
>TRBJ1-4|-|-|TRBV29-1
TGCAGCGTGCTGCCGGGAGAAACTAATGAAAAACTGTTTTTT
CSVLPGETNEKLFF
>TRBJ2-7|-|-|TRBV2
TGTGCCAGCAGTGATAGATCCGGGCAGTACTTC
CASSDRSGQYF
>TRBJ1-3|few|-|TRBV27
TGTGCCAGATCCACAGCTTACTCTGGAAACACCATATATTTT
CARSTAYSGNTIYF
>TRBJ1-3|-|-|TRBV18
TGTGCCAGCTCACCAACGGCCGGAAACACCATATATTTT
CASSPTAGNTIYF
>TRBJ2-1|few|TRBD2|TRBV18
TGTGCCAGCTCACCATTACTAGCGGGAGGTTCTAGCTCCTACAATGAGCAGTTCTTC
CASSPLLAGGSSSYNEQFF
>TRBJ2-5|few|-|TRBV18
TGTGCCAGCTCACCCGGGCGGGGAAGCTACGGCCAAGAGACCCAGTACTTC
CASSPGRGSYGQETQYF
>TRBJ2-1|-|-|TRBV7-2
TGTGCCAGCAGCCGAAGGAATCAGGGGGAGCAGTTCTTC
CASSRRNQGEQFF
>TRBJ2-7|-|-|TRBV4-2
TGTGCCAGCAGCCAAGTGCAGCGGACGAACGAGCAGTACTTC
CASSQVQRTNEQYF
>TRBJ1-1|few|-|TRBV5-1
TGCGCCAGCAGCTTGGAGTGGGGGATGAACACTGAAGCTTTCTTT
CASSLEWGMNTEAFF
>TRBJ2-1|-|-|TRBV29-1
TGCAGCGTTCTTACCGGTGGGGGCGGTGAGCAGTTCTTC
CSVLTGGGGEQFF
>TRBJ1-6|few|-|TRBV5-1
TGCGCCAGCAGCTTGGAGGGGGAATATTCACCCCTCCACTTT
CASSLEGEYSPLHF
>TRBJ2-3|few|-|TRBV2
TGTGCCAGCAGGTCAATCACAGATACGCAGTATTTT
CASRSITDTQYF
>TRBJ2-3|few|TRBD2|TRBV5-1
TGCGCCAGCAGCACGGGACTAGCGACAGATACGCAGTATTTT
CASSTGLATDTQYF
>TRBJ2-7|-|-|TRBV10-2
TGCGCCAGCAGTGAGACGGGTGCTCGCTACGAGCAGTACTTC
CASSETGARYEQYF
>TRBJ2-7|many|TRBD2|TRBV5-4
TGTGCCAGCAGCTCGCCTACTAGCGGGAGGGCCTACGAGCAGTACTTC
CASSSPTSGRAYEQYF
>TRBJ1-2|-|TRBD1|TRBV20-1
TGCAGTGCTACGAAAGGGGCAGGGGGCTTAGGGATACGTGGCTACACCTTC
CSATKGAGGLGIRGYTF
>TRBJ2-1|few|-|TRBV5-6
TGTGCCAGCAGCCTCCTAGGGGAAGGCCTCTACAATGAGCAGTTCTTC
CASSLLGEGLYNEQFF
>TRBJ2-1|many|TRBD2|TRBV6-2/TRBV6-3
TGTGCCAGCAGTTACTCGGTTTCAAGCGGGAGGCGATACAATGAGCAGTTCTTC
CASSYSVSSGRRYNEQFF
>TRBJ1-5|-|TRBD1|TRBV7-8
TGTGCCAGCAGCCTAAACCCGCTCAGGGGGCGGTGGCCCCAGCATTTT
CASSLNPLRGRWPQHF